Below, 4 T cell receptor beta chains from the same sample are listed, as sequenced in a study of Tregs in tolerant kidney transplant recipients. Recipients received nonmyeloablative bone marrow transplants from related graft donors, with transient mixed chimerism. Profiled with immunoSEQ multiplex PCR; TCRdb holds only in-frame clones, not every one. This sample has tens of thousands of clones; roughly 91% occur once, and the top ten carry roughly 1.6%. Sequencing was performed on CD4+ T cells from blood (PBMCs), taken 24 months after the transplant. These receptors were collected from a human patient who received a combined kidney and bone marrow transplant. Some T cells may have originated in the graft donor.

This clone was observed once. For the CDR3, the DNA is TGTGCCAGCAGCTTCGGGGGACCCCTGAACGAGCAGTACTTC. Translated: CASSFGGPLNEQYF. This rearrangement joins TRBV7-9 to TRBJ2-7; the D gene is possibly TRBD2 (6 bases). The CDR3 has 14 amino acids. V lost 3 bases and J lost 5, with 14 bases in between. Germline V gene data show CDR1 as SEHNR and CDR2 as FQNEAQ (reference sequence).

The rearrangement uses TRBV5-4 and TRBJ2-3, with TRBD1 matching over 9 bases. This CDR3 region has 13 residues. Germline CDR1 is SGHNT and CDR2 is YYREEE (reference sequence). This chain's CDR3 is CATRTGESDTQYF. CDR3 bases: TGTGCTACGAGGACAGGGGAATCAGATACGCAGTATTTT. The whole variable domain, filled in from reference TRBV5-4 and TRBJ2-3, reads ETGVTQSPTHLIKTRGQQVTLRCSSQSGHNTVSWYQQALGQGPQFIFQYYREEENGRGNFPPRFSGLQFPNYSSELNVNALELDDSALYLCATRTGESDTQYFGPGTRLTVL.

Concerning this clone itself: Other DNA sequences in this sample translate to the same CDR3. The chain uses TRBV29-1 and TRBJ1-6; D is unresolved. This CDR3 has 11 amino acids. V lost 6 bases and J lost 13, with 13 bases in between. CDR1 is SQVTM, CDR2 ANQGSEA, per germline. The CDR3 region has the DNA TGCAGCGTGATGGAGTCCTCCCCCCTCCACTTT. Translation: CSVMESSPLHF.

The chain links TRBV7-2 to TRBJ1-2; D unclear. With 2 bases removed from V and 8 bases from J, the gap between germline ends came to 15 bases. The germline V gene encodes CDR1 SGHTA and CDR2 FQGNSA. This CDR3 region has 14 residues. The DNA of the CDR3 is TGTGCCAGCAGCTTAAGGATGGAAGGGAGAGGCTACACCTTC. As protein: CASSLRMEGRGYTF.